The clone carrying this TCR beta chain was counted between two and nine times. What it recognizes is unknown. It was with a sample-barcoded 5' primer and a J-beta primer mix that a second PCR of roughly 7 to 11 cycles was run. TCRdb ran MiXCR on the 5' RACE reads and lists one entry per CDR3 protein. The sample consists of under 700,000 distinct CDR3 sequences, about 24% of them appearing once. CDR3 length: 14 amino acids. CDR1 is SGHRS and CDR2 is YFSETQ in the germline V gene. V lost 0 bases and J 2 bases, leaving 8 bases between the germline ends. These data are taken from a study of blood T cells in healthy people across ages. In the study overall: For every two T cells, template switching captured about one barcoded beta molecule. General study results and limits: Strong correlation was found linking TCR beta diversity to naive T cell percentage. Per-million-T-cell TCR beta diversity fell roughly linearly with age.

These data were likewise used in another study, on T cells of mothers and their children. From that second work: Slightly higher overlap, not significant, was seen in related mother-child pairs than in unrelated pairs.

The chain combines TRBV5-1 with TRBJ2-5; no reliable D call. The source material was blood. The sequence came from a boy younger than 18 in good health. CDR3 loop: CASSLVPPQETQYF. DNA for the CDR3: TGCGCCAGCAGCTTGGTGCCGCCACAAGAGACCCAGTACTTC.